This T cell receptor beta chain was profiled in a study of blood T cell repertoires in COVID-19. Study background: The United States, Italy and Spain supplied acute and convalescent COVID-19 samples. T cells, B-cell-depleted T cells, or PBMCs provided the cDNA or gDNA that served as material.

Followed longitudinally, the Seattle patients had been enrolled during active infection. Per the authors' pipeline: Estimates of nucleated cell counts were drawn from the amplification of reference gene primers. Produced via immunoSEQ multiplex PCR; TCRdb's table is partial and in-frame only. The V and J calls and clone size were taken over from that table, and D and trimming were inferred from the DNA. The sample lists just under 350,000 clones, around 86% occurring once. This clone has just one count. This clonotype originated in a woman in her fifties or sixties with COVID-19, enrolled during active disease. Source material: peripheral blood.

DNA for the CDR3: TGTGCCAGTAGTAGAGACAGGGGCGGATTCTACGAGCAGTACTTC. It translates to CASSRDRGGFYEQYF. This chain joins TRBV19 and TRBJ2-7, with 8 bases matching TRBD1. V lost 4 bases to trimming and J lost 3 bases; unmatched junction nucleotides: 8. Per germline, CDR1 LNHDA and CDR2 SQIVND (reference sequence). This CDR3 is 15 amino acids long.